A selection of T cell receptor beta chains follows, all from one sample in a study of cytomegalovirus exposure and HLA in healthy donors. Measured with immunoSEQ multiplex PCR; TCRdb has only the in-frame clones, and not every one. The sample holds about 160,000 clones; roughly 80% are singletons and the top ten take 3% to 4.5%. Sequenced sample: PBMCs. Every receptor here comes from a young man in good health and CMV-seropositive. Each CDR3 is given without its conserved first and last residue.

j_gene: TRBJ1-3
v_gene: TRBV25-1
CDR3aa: ASRSQLTGNTIY

j_gene: TRBJ2-7
v_gene: TRBV28
CDR3aa: ASSLETGPYEQY

j_gene: TRBJ2-3
v_gene: TRBV30
CDR3aa: AWSQPGYPDTQY

j_gene: TRBJ2-7
v_gene: TRBV7-3
CDR3aa: ASSAGTGGLEQY

j_gene: TRBJ1-2
v_gene: TRBV28
CDR3aa: ASSEGDYGYT

j_gene: TRBJ2-7
v_gene: TRBV23-1
CDR3aa: ASSPTISTAAYEQY

j_gene: TRBJ2-7
v_gene: TRBV5-1
CDR3aa: ASSGGLAGQYEQY

j_gene: TRBJ2-3
v_gene: TRBV6-4
CDR3aa: ASSEAGTTDTQY

j_gene: TRBJ2-5
v_gene: TRBV6-5
CDR3aa: ASSNLKRDQY

j_gene: TRBJ2-1
v_gene: TRBV7-6
CDR3aa: ASSSRGDNEQF

j_gene: TRBJ2-5
v_gene: TRBV11-2
CDR3aa: ASSLRLAGAPVQETQY

j_gene: TRBJ2-3
v_gene: TRBV7-2
CDR3aa: ASSIPWAGAPY

j_gene: TRBJ2-7
v_gene: TRBV28
CDR3aa: ASSSAPDRGQREY

j_gene: TRBJ2-7
v_gene: TRBV11-2
CDR3aa: ASSLGDFREQY

j_gene: TRBJ2-2
v_gene: TRBV30
CDR3aa: AWSGDDRGTGELF

j_gene: TRBJ1-6
v_gene: TRBV19
CDR3aa: ASSIDTVSPLH

j_gene: TRBJ1-4
v_gene: TRBV5-1
CDR3aa: ASSVQGQGNEKLF

j_gene: TRBJ2-3
v_gene: TRBV23-1
CDR3aa: AATGGTDTQY

j_gene: TRBJ2-5
v_gene: TRBV10-3
CDR3aa: AISETVGGQGVQETQY

j_gene: TRBJ1-5
v_gene: TRBV2
CDR3aa: ASSESLHNQPQH

j_gene: TRBJ2-7
v_gene: TRBV28
CDR3aa: ASSLTGGWGYEQY

j_gene: TRBJ1-6
v_gene: TRBV28
CDR3aa: ASSAAGTGDSPLH

j_gene: TRBJ2-3
v_gene: TRBV11-1
CDR3aa: ASSLLWRGTRDTQY

j_gene: TRBJ2-7
v_gene: TRBV6-5
CDR3aa: ATKGTATSYEQY

j_gene: TRBJ2-2
v_gene: TRBV9
CDR3aa: ASSHGGTGELF

j_gene: TRBJ1-3
v_gene: TRBV28
CDR3aa: ASILRQGVSGNTIY

j_gene: TRBJ2-5
v_gene: TRBV7-9
CDR3aa: ASSRTSGDETQY

j_gene: TRBJ2-3
v_gene: TRBV4-1
CDR3aa: ASSQWGGSPTDTQY

j_gene: TRBJ2-7
v_gene: TRBV5-4
CDR3aa: ASSSDISYEQY

j_gene: TRBJ2-2
v_gene: TRBV2
CDR3aa: ASSESGRGTGELF

j_gene: TRBJ2-5
v_gene: TRBV11-1
CDR3aa: ASSLIGGLQETQY

j_gene: TRBJ2-7
v_gene: TRBV7-2
CDR3aa: ASSLASVQTYEQY

j_gene: TRBJ2-5
v_gene: TRBV7-9
CDR3aa: ASSSSGVQETQY

j_gene: TRBJ2-2
v_gene: TRBV27
CDR3aa: ASSPYSGGDTGELF

j_gene: TRBJ2-2
v_gene: TRBV10-3
CDR3aa: AIRPTGATGELF

j_gene: TRBJ2-7
v_gene: TRBV4-3
CDR3aa: ASSQDRAHEQY

j_gene: TRBJ2-7
v_gene: TRBV30
CDR3aa: AWSTDRAYEQY

j_gene: TRBJ1-4
v_gene: TRBV5-5
CDR3aa: ASSLVPGEKLF

j_gene: TRBJ1-4
v_gene: TRBV7-8
CDR3aa: ASSLGPDRYEKLF

j_gene: TRBJ1-6
v_gene: TRBV27
CDR3aa: ASSLRGTGSSPLH